This is a list of T cell receptor beta chains from one sample in a study of T-cell memory formation after mild COVID-19. One entry per CDR3 protein results from TCRdb running MiXCR on the 5' RACE reads. The sample holds 35,000 to 45,000 distinct CDR3 sequences, 7.3% seen once. Source material: PBMCs or a T cell subset sorted from them (not recorded which). Every receptor here comes from a man aged 18 to 29 who had mild COVID-19 (a few samples of this study predate the infection). Cell type and time point are not known. CDR3s include the opening cysteine and the closing phenylalanine or tryptophan. Each record gives: J gene, clone size, D gene, V gene, CDR3 DNA, CDR3 protein. The D gene is left open where the match is weak. A clone size is listed for some rows: how often the clone was seen (once, few, many), or a class if it is expanded.

J gene: TRBJ2-3; clone size: many; D gene: .; V gene: TRBV9; CDR3 DNA: TGTGCCAGCAGCGTACTAGGCGGAACCTCAGATACGCAGTATTTT; CDR3 protein: CASSVLGGTSDTQYF
J gene: TRBJ1-4; clone size: few; D gene: .; V gene: TRBV5-5; CDR3 DNA: TGTGCCAGCAGCTTCGACGGGAATGAAAAACTGTTTTTT; CDR3 protein: CASSFDGNEKLFF
J gene: TRBJ2-1; clone size: many; D gene: TRBD2; V gene: TRBV28; CDR3 DNA: TGTGCCAGCAGTTCCCCTCGCGGTGGGGGGGAAACCTACAATGAGCAGTTCTTC; CDR3 protein: CASSSPRGGGETYNEQFF
J gene: TRBJ1-4; clone size: .; D gene: .; V gene: TRBV5-6; CDR3 DNA: TGTGCCAGCAGCGCCGGGACGCACCCCTTCGGTGAAAAACTGTTTTTT; CDR3 protein: CASSAGTHPFGEKLFF
J gene: TRBJ2-7; clone size: .; D gene: .; V gene: TRBV7-6; CDR3 DNA: TGTGCCAGCAGCACCGGACAGGGAGGGCCCGGCGAGCAGTACTTC; CDR3 protein: CASSTGQGGPGEQYF
J gene: TRBJ1-6; clone size: .; D gene: TRBD1; V gene: TRBV12-3/TRBV12-4; CDR3 DNA: TGTGCCAGCAGACAGGGGGCACGTAATTCACCCCTCCACTTT; CDR3 protein: CASRQGARNSPLHF
J gene: TRBJ2-2; clone size: many; D gene: TRBD2; V gene: TRBV7-2; CDR3 DNA: TGTGCCAGCAGTCCCCGGGGAGGGGCCGGGGAGCTGTTTTTT; CDR3 protein: CASSPRGGAGELFF
J gene: TRBJ1-2; clone size: few; D gene: TRBD1; V gene: TRBV9; CDR3 DNA: TGTGCCAGCAGCACCCGAACAGGGGGCGATGGCTACACCTTC; CDR3 protein: CASSTRTGGDGYTF
J gene: TRBJ2-2; clone size: .; D gene: .; V gene: TRBV7-9; CDR3 DNA: TGTGCCAGCAGCCCCCTGGCGGGGGCCGCCGGGGAGCTGTTTTTT; CDR3 protein: CASSPLAGAAGELFF
J gene: TRBJ1-1; clone size: many; D gene: .; V gene: TRBV7-2; CDR3 DNA: TGTGCCAGCAGCTCTACGGGTTTCACTGAAGCTTTCTTT; CDR3 protein: CASSSTGFTEAFF
J gene: TRBJ1-1; clone size: .; D gene: .; V gene: TRBV2; CDR3 DNA: TGTGCCAGCAGAGAAAACAGGAACACTGAAGCTTTCTTT; CDR3 protein: CASRENRNTEAFF
J gene: TRBJ1-2; clone size: .; D gene: .; V gene: TRBV5-1; CDR3 DNA: TGCGCCAGCAGCCCGGGGGGAAGCCTTAACTATGGCTACACCTTC; CDR3 protein: CASSPGGSLNYGYTF
J gene: TRBJ2-1; clone size: .; D gene: TRBD1; V gene: TRBV3-1; CDR3 DNA: TGTGCCAGCAGCCATTGGACAGGTAGAACCCACAATGAGCAGTTCTTC; CDR3 protein: CASSHWTGRTHNEQFF
J gene: TRBJ1-6; clone size: .; D gene: .; V gene: TRBV7-9; CDR3 DNA: TGTGCCAGCAGCTCAGGGCGACGGGACGGGGTTAATTCACCCCTCCACTTT; CDR3 protein: CASSSGRRDGVNSPLHF
J gene: TRBJ2-5; clone size: many; D gene: TRBD2; V gene: TRBV7-3; CDR3 DNA: TGTGCCAGCGGGACGGGGGGGGAGACCCAGTACTTC; CDR3 protein: CASGTGGETQYF
J gene: TRBJ2-3; clone size: few; D gene: TRBD1; V gene: TRBV7-2; CDR3 DNA: TGTGCCAGCAGCTCGAGAATGGGACAGGGTTGGGATACGCAGTATTTT; CDR3 protein: CASSSRMGQGWDTQYF
J gene: TRBJ1-5; clone size: .; D gene: TRBD1; V gene: TRBV7-3; CDR3 DNA: TGTGCCAGCAGCCAGGGGGCTTACCAGCCCCAGCATTTT; CDR3 protein: CASSQGAYQPQHF
J gene: TRBJ2-1; clone size: few; D gene: TRBD2; V gene: TRBV6-5; CDR3 DNA: TGTGCCACCAGGTCTGGGGGGACTAACAATGAGCAGTTCTTC; CDR3 protein: CATRSGGTNNEQFF
J gene: TRBJ2-5; clone size: medium-sized; D gene: .; V gene: TRBV28; CDR3 DNA: TGTGCCAGCAGTTCCGGGGTCTATGAGACCCAGTACTTC; CDR3 protein: CASSSGVYETQYF
J gene: TRBJ2-5; clone size: many; D gene: TRBD2; V gene: TRBV12-3/TRBV12-4; CDR3 DNA: TGTGCCAGCAGGAATAGCGGGGGGGAGACCCAGTACTTC; CDR3 protein: CASRNSGGETQYF
J gene: TRBJ2-7; clone size: few; D gene: TRBD1; V gene: TRBV20-1; CDR3 DNA: TGCAGTGCTAGAAGACAGGGGGCAGGGGAGCAGTACTTC; CDR3 protein: CSARRQGAGEQYF
J gene: TRBJ1-4; clone size: few; D gene: TRBD1; V gene: TRBV7-2; CDR3 DNA: TGTGCCAGCAGCTTCACAGGGGGCTCTAATGAAAAACTGTTTTTT; CDR3 protein: CASSFTGGSNEKLFF
J gene: TRBJ2-1; clone size: .; D gene: .; V gene: TRBV2; CDR3 DNA: TGTGCCAGCAGTGAGCGCATCTACAATGAGCAGTTCTTC; CDR3 protein: CASSERIYNEQFF
J gene: TRBJ2-3; clone size: few; D gene: .; V gene: TRBV11-2; CDR3 DNA: TGTGCCAGCAGCTCACTGAACAGTGTCGGGGATACGCAGTATTTT; CDR3 protein: CASSSLNSVGDTQYF
J gene: TRBJ1-6; clone size: many; D gene: .; V gene: TRBV5-1; CDR3 DNA: TGCGCCAGCAGCTTGGACGGAGGGAATTCACCCCTCCACTTT; CDR3 protein: CASSLDGGNSPLHF
J gene: TRBJ2-7; clone size: few; D gene: .; V gene: TRBV5-1; CDR3 DNA: TGCGCCAGCAGCTTAGGGGACGGACGGGCCTACGAGCAGTACTTC; CDR3 protein: CASSLGDGRAYEQYF
J gene: TRBJ2-2; clone size: few; D gene: TRBD2; V gene: TRBV19; CDR3 DNA: TGTGCCAGTAGTATATTAGCGGGGGGTCCCGGGGAGCTGTTTTTT; CDR3 protein: CASSILAGGPGELFF
J gene: TRBJ1-1; clone size: many; D gene: TRBD1; V gene: TRBV6-5; CDR3 DNA: TGTGCCATTAGACAGGGGCTAAACACTGAAGCTTTCTTT; CDR3 protein: CAIRQGLNTEAFF
J gene: TRBJ2-2; clone size: many; D gene: .; V gene: TRBV29-1; CDR3 DNA: TGCAGCGGCCGGAGCGCCGGGGAGCTGTTTTTT; CDR3 protein: CSGRSAGELFF
J gene: TRBJ1-1; clone size: .; D gene: TRBD1; V gene: TRBV6-2/TRBV6-3; CDR3 DNA: TGTGCCAGCGGCAGGGGGCTGGGCACTGAAGCTTTCTTT; CDR3 protein: CASGRGLGTEAFF
J gene: TRBJ1-1; clone size: .; D gene: .; V gene: TRBV6-2/TRBV6-3; CDR3 DNA: TGTGCCAGCAGTTACAGGTCGGAAACGGCGGCTTTCTTT; CDR3 protein: CASSYRSETAAFF
J gene: TRBJ1-4; clone size: few; D gene: .; V gene: TRBV9; CDR3 DNA: TGTGCCAGCAGCCCGGGGTATTCGGGTGAAAAACTGTTTTTT; CDR3 protein: CASSPGYSGEKLFF
J gene: TRBJ2-1; clone size: few; D gene: TRBD1; V gene: TRBV4-2; CDR3 DNA: TGTGCCAGCAGCCAACCCGGGACAGGGATTGAGAATGAGCAGTTCTTC; CDR3 protein: CASSQPGTGIENEQFF
J gene: TRBJ2-7; clone size: few; D gene: .; V gene: TRBV6-2/TRBV6-3; CDR3 DNA: TGTGCCAGCTACGGCCTCGGGGGTGGGGACGAGCAGTACTTC; CDR3 protein: CASYGLGGGDEQYF
J gene: TRBJ2-3; clone size: .; D gene: .; V gene: TRBV7-2; CDR3 DNA: TGTGCCAGCAGCTTAGGCATCGCAGATACGCAGTATTTT; CDR3 protein: CASSLGIADTQYF
J gene: TRBJ1-5; clone size: .; D gene: .; V gene: TRBV12-3/TRBV12-4; CDR3 DNA: TGTGCCAGCAGTTCGGACAGATATAGCAATCAGCCCCAGCATTTT; CDR3 protein: CASSSDRYSNQPQHF
J gene: TRBJ2-2; clone size: .; D gene: TRBD1; V gene: TRBV27; CDR3 DNA: TGTGCCAGCAGTACGAGGGACAGCGGAACTAACACCGGGGAGCTGTTTTTT; CDR3 protein: CASSTRDSGTNTGELFF
J gene: TRBJ1-6; clone size: few; D gene: TRBD1; V gene: TRBV7-2; CDR3 DNA: TGTGCCAGCAGCCAGAGGGGACAGGGTTCCTCACCCCTCCACTTT; CDR3 protein: CASSQRGQGSSPLHF
J gene: TRBJ2-3; clone size: few; D gene: .; V gene: TRBV11-2; CDR3 DNA: TGTGCCAGCAGCTTATCGGGCGGCGATACGCAGTATTTT; CDR3 protein: CASSLSGGDTQYF
J gene: TRBJ2-5; clone size: .; D gene: .; V gene: TRBV7-2; CDR3 DNA: TGTGCCAGCAGCTTAGGGTCGGGGCTCTGGGAGACCCAGTACTTC; CDR3 protein: CASSLGSGLWETQYF
J gene: TRBJ2-3; clone size: .; D gene: .; V gene: TRBV5-4; CDR3 DNA: TGTGCCAGCAGCTTGAGCGCGGGGAAAGATACGCAGTATTTT; CDR3 protein: CASSLSAGKDTQYF
J gene: TRBJ2-3; clone size: many; D gene: TRBD2; V gene: TRBV5-1; CDR3 DNA: TGCGCCAGCAGCCTTAGCGGGGGGACTAGCACAGATACGCAGTATTTT; CDR3 protein: CASSLSGGTSTDTQYF
J gene: TRBJ2-5; clone size: .; D gene: TRBD1; V gene: TRBV25-1; CDR3 DNA: TGTGCCAGCAGTCAGCCGACAGGGGGCGGAGAGACCCAGTACTTC; CDR3 protein: CASSQPTGGGETQYF
J gene: TRBJ2-2; clone size: few; D gene: .; V gene: TRBV10-3; CDR3 DNA: TGTGCCATCAGTGAAGGAACGGCCAACACCGGGGAGCTGTTTTTT; CDR3 protein: CAISEGTANTGELFF
J gene: TRBJ1-1; clone size: .; D gene: .; V gene: TRBV7-6; CDR3 DNA: TGTGCCAGCAGCTTAGAAGGGATCGGCACTGAAGCTTTCTTT; CDR3 protein: CASSLEGIGTEAFF
J gene: TRBJ2-5; clone size: .; D gene: .; V gene: TRBV7-6; CDR3 DNA: TGTGCCAGCAGCCCGCGCTCCCCTGGGGTGTCCCAGTACTTC; CDR3 protein: CASSPRSPGVSQYF
J gene: TRBJ2-5; clone size: medium-sized; D gene: TRBD1; V gene: TRBV7-3; CDR3 DNA: TGTGCCAGCAGCCCCGAGGGGGCTGAGACCCAGTACTTC; CDR3 protein: CASSPEGAETQYF
J gene: TRBJ1-2; clone size: few; D gene: TRBD1; V gene: TRBV9; CDR3 DNA: TGTGCCAGCAGCGTAGCTCCGGGACAGCAGTATGGCTACACCTTC; CDR3 protein: CASSVAPGQQYGYTF
J gene: TRBJ2-5; clone size: few; D gene: .; V gene: TRBV6-6; CDR3 DNA: TGTGCCAGCAGTTACCCCCAAGGGAGTAACTTTTTCGGGACCCAGTACTTC; CDR3 protein: CASSYPQGSNFFGTQYF
J gene: TRBJ1-2; clone size: .; D gene: TRBD1; V gene: TRBV7-2; CDR3 DNA: TGTGCCAGCAGCCCCGGGACAGGGGGCGCGCGGGGCTATGGCTACACCTTC; CDR3 protein: CASSPGTGGARGYGYTF